The 8 T cell receptor beta chains below all came from one sample that was sequenced in a study of cytomegalovirus exposure and HLA in healthy donors. It was with 60 Vbeta and 13 Jbeta primers that the PCR ran. Some clones are missing from TCRdb's copy, which holds only in-frame ones; the method was immunoSEQ multiplex PCR. The sample gives 100,000 to 150,000 clones, 65% to 90% of which show up once; around 1.3% is in the top ten. The specimen sequenced was PBMCs. The receptor set was obtained from a girl aged 2-10 years in good health and CMV-seronegative.

CDR3 bases: TGCGCCAGCAGCCAAGATCTAGGAGGGTACGAGCAGTACTTC. Its protein product is CASSQDLGGYEQYF. The V and J genes are TRBV4-3 and TRBJ2-7; TRBD2 might be the D (6 bases). Germline V gene data show CDR1 as LGHNA and CDR2 as YSLEER. Trimming shortened V by 0 bases and J by 4 bases, and 10 bases separated the two germline ends. The CDR3 has 14 amino acids.

The chain employs TRBV10-3 and TRBJ1-4; 9 bases are a match to TRBD1. Trimming removed 3 bases from V and 4 bases from J; junction bases left unmatched: 6. CDR1 and CDR2 from the germline V gene are ENHRY and SYGVKD. The CDR3 totals 16 residues. CDR3 DNA: TGTGCCATCAGTGAAAACAGGGGGCTGAGTAATGAAAAACTGTTTTTT. Translating it yields CAISENRGLSNEKLFF.

This chain uses TRBV6-6 with TRBJ2-7; 11 bases map to TRBD1. Germline V gene lookup returns CDR1 MNHNY and CDR2 SVGAGI (reference sequence). The CDR3 sequence is 13 residues long. The V gene end was trimmed by 6 bases and the J gene end by 6 bases; junction bases not matched to a gene: 4. The chain's CDR3 is CASSPGQGGEQYF. Here the CDR3 DNA reads TGTGCCAGCAGCCCGGGACAGGGGGGCGAGCAGTACTTC.

This clone was picked up one time. The chain links TRBV28 to TRBJ2-5, with TRBD1 matching over 7 bases. V was pared by 5 bases and J by 5 bases, with 11 bases of the junction left unmatched. Germline loops: CDR1 MDHEN, CDR2 SYDVKM. CDR3 length: 15 residues. CDR3 coding DNA: TGTGCCAGCAGTCCAAGACAGGGCGCATGGGAGACCCAGTACTTC. It yields the protein CASSPRQGAWETQYF.

The rearrangement uses TRBV18 and TRBJ2-7; TRBD1 might be the D (6 bases). This CDR3 spans 15 amino acids. The germline V gene has CDR1 KGHSH and CDR2 LQKENI. Trimming cost V 2 bases and J 3 bases, with 14 bases left between them. CDR3 in DNA: TGTGCCAGCTCACCAAGGGACACTGTTGTCTACGAGCAGTACTTC. Amino acids: CASSPRDTVVYEQYF.

The table lists this clone with a count of one. The CDR3 DNA is TGTGCCAGCAGCGTATCAGGTCGATCCTTTCTCTACAATGAGCAGTTCTTC. Its translation is CASSVSGRSFLYNEQFF. The chain carries TRBV9 and TRBJ2-1; D is uncertain. Germline CDR1 SGDLS, CDR2 YYNGEE. V lost 1 base, J lost 3 bases, and 17 bases lay in between. The CDR3 contains 17 residues.

The chain carries TRBV25-1 and TRBJ1-1, with 8 bases identical to TRBD1. Trimming removed 7 bases from V and 8 bases from J; junction bases left unmatched: 9. Germline V lookup: CDR1 MGHDK, CDR2 SYGVNS. CDR3 size: 13 residues. CDR3 in amino acids: CASTSTGDREAFF. DNA of the CDR3: TGTGCCAGCACTTCCACAGGGGACAGGGAAGCTTTCTTT.

The chain couples TRBV29-1 to TRBJ2-1; 13 bases fit TRBD2. The CDR3 loop spans 15 amino acids. Germline CDR1 is SQVTM and CDR2 is ANQGSEA. V shed 6 bases and J 1 base; nucleotides not matched to a gene: 3. Here the CDR3 reads CSVRLAGGSYNEQFF. DNA of the CDR3: TGCAGCGTCAGACTAGCGGGAGGTTCCTACAATGAGCAGTTCTTC.